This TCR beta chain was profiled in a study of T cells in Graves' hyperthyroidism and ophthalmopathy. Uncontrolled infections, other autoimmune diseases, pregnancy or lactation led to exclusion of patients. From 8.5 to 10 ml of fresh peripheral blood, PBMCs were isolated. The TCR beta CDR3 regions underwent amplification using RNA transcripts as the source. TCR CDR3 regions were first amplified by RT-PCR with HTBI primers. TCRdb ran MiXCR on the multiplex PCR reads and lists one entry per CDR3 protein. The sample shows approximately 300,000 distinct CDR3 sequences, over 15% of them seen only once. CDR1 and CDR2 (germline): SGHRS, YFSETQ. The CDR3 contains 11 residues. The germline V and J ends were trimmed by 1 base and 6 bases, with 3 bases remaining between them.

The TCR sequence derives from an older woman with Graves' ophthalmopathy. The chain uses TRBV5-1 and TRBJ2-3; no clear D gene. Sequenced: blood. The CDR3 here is CASSLIDTQYF. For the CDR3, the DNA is TGCGCCAGCAGCTTGATTGATACGCAGTATTTT.